This TCR beta chain was sequenced in a study of shared clonotypes between healthy human individuals. Study information: There were three CD4 naive, three CD4 memory, two CD8 naive and one CD8 memory plates per donor. Study outcomes and limitations: Compared with clonotypes that all four donors shared, non-shared clonotypes had lower generation probabilities.

With V trimmed by 3 bases and J by 1 base, 25 bases remained unmatched. Looked up from germline, CDR1 is GTSNPN and CDR2 is SVGIG (reference sequence). CDR3 length: 21 amino acids. Comments on this clone: Its antigen is not known.

Here immunoSEQ multiplex PCR was the method, and the copy in TCRdb shows in-frame clones only, minus some. The top ten hold about 0.34% of the sample, which has 2 million to 3 million clones, roughly 93% seen once. There were no recent acute infections or vaccinations among the donors, who were healthy HIV-negative adults. The chain carries TRBV30 and TRBJ1-1; 8 bases agree with TRBD1. Input material: naive CD4+ T cells from PBMCs. Regarding subset: CD45RA+ positively selected. The source is a man aged 18 to 29 in good health. Some clones in this sample may be carry-over from other donors' samples. The CDR3 is CAWRRVMVRGRLSGENTEAFF. CDR3 DNA: TGTGCCTGGAGGCGGGTCATGGTCAGGGGGCGATTGAGCGGGGAGAACACTGAAGCTTTCTTT. Drawing the rest from reference TRBV30 and TRBJ1-1, the complete variable domain is SQTIHQWPATLVQPVGSPLSLECTVEGTSNPNLYWYRQAAGRGLQLLFYSVGIGQISSEVPQNLSASRPQDRQFILSSKKLLLSDSGFYLCAWRRVMVRGRLSGENTEAFFGQGTRLTVV.